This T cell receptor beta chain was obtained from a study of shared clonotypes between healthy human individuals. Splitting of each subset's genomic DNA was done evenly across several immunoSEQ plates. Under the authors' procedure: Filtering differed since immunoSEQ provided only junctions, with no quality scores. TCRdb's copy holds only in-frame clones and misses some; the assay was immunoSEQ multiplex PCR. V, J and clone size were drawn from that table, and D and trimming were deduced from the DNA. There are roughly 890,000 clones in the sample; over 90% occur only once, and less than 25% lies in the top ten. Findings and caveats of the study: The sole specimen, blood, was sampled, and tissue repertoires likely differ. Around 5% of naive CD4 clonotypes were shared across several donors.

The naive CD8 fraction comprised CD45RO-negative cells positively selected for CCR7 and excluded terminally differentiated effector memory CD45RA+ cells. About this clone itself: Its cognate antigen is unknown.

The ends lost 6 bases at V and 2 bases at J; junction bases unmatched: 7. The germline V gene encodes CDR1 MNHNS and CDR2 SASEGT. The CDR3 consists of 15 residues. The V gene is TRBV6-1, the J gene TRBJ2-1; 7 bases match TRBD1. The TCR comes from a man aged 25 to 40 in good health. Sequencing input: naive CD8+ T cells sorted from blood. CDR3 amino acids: CASRRGRTTYNEQFF. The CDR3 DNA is TGTGCCAGCAGAAGGGGGCGGACCACCTACAATGAGCAGTTCTTC.